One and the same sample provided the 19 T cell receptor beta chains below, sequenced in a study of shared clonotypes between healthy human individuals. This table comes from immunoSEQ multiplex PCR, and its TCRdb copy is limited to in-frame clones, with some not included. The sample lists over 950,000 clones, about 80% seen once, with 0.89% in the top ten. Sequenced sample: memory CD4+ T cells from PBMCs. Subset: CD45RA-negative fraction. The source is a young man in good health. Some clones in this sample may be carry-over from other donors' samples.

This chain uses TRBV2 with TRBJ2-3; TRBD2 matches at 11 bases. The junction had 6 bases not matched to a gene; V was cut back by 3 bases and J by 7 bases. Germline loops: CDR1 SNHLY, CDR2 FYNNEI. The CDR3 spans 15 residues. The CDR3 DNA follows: TGTGCCAGCAGTGAGGAGGGACTAGCGGCCTATACGCAGTATTTT. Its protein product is CASSEEGLAAYTQYF.

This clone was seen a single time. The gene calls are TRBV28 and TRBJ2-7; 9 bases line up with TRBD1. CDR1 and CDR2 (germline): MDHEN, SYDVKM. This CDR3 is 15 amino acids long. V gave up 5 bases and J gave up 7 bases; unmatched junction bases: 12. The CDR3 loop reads CASSQTGGPRGEQYF. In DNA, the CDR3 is TGTGCCAGCAGTCAAACAGGGGGCCCCAGGGGGGAGCAGTACTTC.

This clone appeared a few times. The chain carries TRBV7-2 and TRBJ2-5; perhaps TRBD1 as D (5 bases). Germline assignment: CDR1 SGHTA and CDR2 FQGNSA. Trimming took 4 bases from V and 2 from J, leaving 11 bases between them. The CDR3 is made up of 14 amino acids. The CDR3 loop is CASSSGQGQETQYF. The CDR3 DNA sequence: TGTGCCAGCAGCTCCGGTCAGGGACAAGAGACCCAGTACTTC.

The CDR3 sequence is CASSQETSGRLHEQFF. The CDR3 DNA reads TGCGCCAGCAGCCAAGAGACTAGCGGGAGGTTGCATGAGCAGTTCTTC. The chain has TRBV4-3 and TRBJ2-1, with 13 bases matching TRBD2. CDR3 length equals 16 residues. Germline CDR1 and CDR2: LGHNA and YSLEER. V shed 0 bases and J 8 bases; nucleotides not matched to a gene: 4.

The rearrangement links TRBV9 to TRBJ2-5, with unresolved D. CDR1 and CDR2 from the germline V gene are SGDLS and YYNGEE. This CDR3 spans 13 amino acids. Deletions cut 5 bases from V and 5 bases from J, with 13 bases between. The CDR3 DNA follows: TGTGCCAGCAGTTATTACGACGGGGAGACCCAGTACTTC. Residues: CASSYYDGETQYF.

CDR3 sequence (DNA): TGTGCCAGCAGCTTAGTAAACAGGGGGAACACTGAAGCTTTCTTT. Its protein is CASSLVNRGNTEAFF. The genes are TRBV7-6 and TRBJ1-1, with 7 bases that match TRBD1. J gave up 1 base and V 1 base, and 3 bases lay outside the gene matches. The V gene's germline CDR1 is SGHVS and CDR2 FNYEAQ. The CDR3 totals 15 residues.

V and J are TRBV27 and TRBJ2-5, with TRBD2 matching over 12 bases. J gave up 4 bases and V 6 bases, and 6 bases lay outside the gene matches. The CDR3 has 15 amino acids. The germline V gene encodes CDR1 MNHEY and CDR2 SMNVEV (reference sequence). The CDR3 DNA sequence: TGTGCCAGCAGCTTAACTAGCGGGAGGACAGAGACCCAGTACTTC. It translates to CASSLTSGRTETQYF.

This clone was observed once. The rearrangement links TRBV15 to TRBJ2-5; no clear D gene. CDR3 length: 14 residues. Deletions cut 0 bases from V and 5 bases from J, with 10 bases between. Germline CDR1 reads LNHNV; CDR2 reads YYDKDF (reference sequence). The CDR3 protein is CATSRDATSETQYF. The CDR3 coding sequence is TGTGCCACCAGCAGAGACGCCACCTCGGAGACCCAGTACTTC.

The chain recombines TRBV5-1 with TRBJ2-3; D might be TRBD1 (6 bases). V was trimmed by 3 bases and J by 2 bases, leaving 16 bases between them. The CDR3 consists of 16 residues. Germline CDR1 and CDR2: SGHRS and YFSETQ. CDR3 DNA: TGCGCCAGCAGCTCACAACACAACAGGGACACAGATACGCAGTATTTT. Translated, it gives CASSSQHNRDTDTQYF.

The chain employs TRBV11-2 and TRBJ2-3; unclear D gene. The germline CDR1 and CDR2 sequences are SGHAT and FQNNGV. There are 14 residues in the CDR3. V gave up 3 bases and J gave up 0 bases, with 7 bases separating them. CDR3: CASSFFASTDTQYF. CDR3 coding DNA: TGTGCCAGCAGCTTCTTCGCTAGCACAGATACGCAGTATTTT.

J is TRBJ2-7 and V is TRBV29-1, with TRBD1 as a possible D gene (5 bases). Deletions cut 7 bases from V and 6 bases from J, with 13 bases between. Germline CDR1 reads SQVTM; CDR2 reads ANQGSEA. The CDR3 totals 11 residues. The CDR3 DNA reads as TGCAGCGGGTCTAGGGGATTCGAGCAGTACTTC. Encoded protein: CSGSRGFEQYF.

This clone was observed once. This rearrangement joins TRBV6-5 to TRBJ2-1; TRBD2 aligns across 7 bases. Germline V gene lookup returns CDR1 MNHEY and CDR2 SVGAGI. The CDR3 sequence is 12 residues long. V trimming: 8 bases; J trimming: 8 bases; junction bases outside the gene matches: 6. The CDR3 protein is CASQRRGDEQFF. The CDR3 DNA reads TGTGCCAGCCAACGACGGGGGGATGAGCAGTTCTTC.

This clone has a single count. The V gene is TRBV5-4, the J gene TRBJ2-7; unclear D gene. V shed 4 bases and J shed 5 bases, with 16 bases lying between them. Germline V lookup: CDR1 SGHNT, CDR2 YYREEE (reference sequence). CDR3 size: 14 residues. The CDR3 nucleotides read TGTGCCAGCAGCCGAGTTTCGTGGGAAAACGAGCAGTACTTC. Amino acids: CASSRVSWENEQYF.

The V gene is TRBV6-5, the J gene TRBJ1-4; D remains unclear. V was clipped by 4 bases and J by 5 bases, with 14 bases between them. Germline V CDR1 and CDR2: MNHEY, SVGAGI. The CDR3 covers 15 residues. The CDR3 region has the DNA TGTGCCAGCAGTTCCGAACCTCCTTCAAATGAAAAACTGTTTTTT. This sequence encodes CASSSEPPSNEKLFF.

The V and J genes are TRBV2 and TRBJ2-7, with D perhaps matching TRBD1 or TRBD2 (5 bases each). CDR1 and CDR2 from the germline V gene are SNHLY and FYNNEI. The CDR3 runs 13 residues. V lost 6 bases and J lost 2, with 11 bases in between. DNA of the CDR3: TGTGCCAGCAGGGTGGGGACCCCCTACGAGCAGTACTTC. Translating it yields CASRVGTPYEQYF.

The DNA for the CDR3 is TGTGCCAGTAGTATAGGCAGGGGAAGAAATAGAGGCAATCAGCCCCAGCATTTT. Protein: CASSIGRGRNRGNQPQHF. This chain uses TRBV19 with TRBJ1-5; D is perhaps TRBD1 (6 bases). Germline-derived CDR1 and CDR2 are LNHDA and SQIVND (reference sequence). The CDR3 has 18 amino acids. V lost 1 base, J lost 2 bases, and 18 bases lay in between.

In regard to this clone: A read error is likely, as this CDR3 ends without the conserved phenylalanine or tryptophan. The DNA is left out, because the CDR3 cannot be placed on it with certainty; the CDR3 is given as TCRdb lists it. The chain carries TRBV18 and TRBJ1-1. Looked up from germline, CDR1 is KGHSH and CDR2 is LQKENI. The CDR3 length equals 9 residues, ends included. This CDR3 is CASSPPWSV.

CDR3 nucleotides: TGTGCCAGCAGTAAAGGGACAGGGGCTTGGGGTGAGCAGTTCTTC. Its translation is CASSKGTGAWGEQFF. The gene calls are TRBV27 and TRBJ2-1; 10 nucleotides line up with TRBD1. Trimming removed 5 bases from V and 9 bases from J; junction bases left unmatched: 10. Germline assignment: CDR1 MNHEY and CDR2 SMNVEV (reference sequence). The CDR3 has 15 residues.

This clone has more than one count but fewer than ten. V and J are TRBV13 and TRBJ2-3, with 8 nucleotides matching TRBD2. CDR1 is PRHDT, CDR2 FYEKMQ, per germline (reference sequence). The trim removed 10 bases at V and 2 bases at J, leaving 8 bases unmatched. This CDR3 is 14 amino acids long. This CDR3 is CATTGLGPTDTQYF. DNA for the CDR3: TGTGCCACTACGGGACTAGGACCCACAGATACGCAGTATTTT.